One and the same sample provided the 14 T cell receptor beta chains below, sequenced in a study of OX40 agonist ivuxolimab in advanced cancers. Here immunoSEQ multiplex PCR was the method, and the copy in TCRdb shows in-frame clones only, minus some. The repertoire holds 65,000 to 75,000 clones, with about 83% as singletons. The sample was CD4+ or CD8+ T cells sorted from blood, taken in a trial of the OX40 agonist ivuxolimab. These receptors were collected from an adult with an advanced solid tumor such as melanoma, head and neck, liver or kidney cancer.

The rearrangement links TRBV28 to TRBJ1-6; TRBD1 matches at 7 bases. Losses at the gene ends were 5 bases for V and 10 bases for J; bases not matched to a gene: 14. There are 16 residues in the CDR3. Per germline, CDR1 MDHEN and CDR2 SYDVKM. The CDR3 loop reads CASSIKTGVGRSPLHF. In DNA form, the CDR3 reads TGTGCCAGCAGTATAAAAACAGGGGTAGGACGATCACCCCTCCACTTT.

V gene TRBV4-2 combines with J gene TRBJ1-5; possibly TRBD1 for D (5 bases). CDR3 length: 16 residues. Trimming cost V 0 bases and J 3 bases, with 12 bases left between them. From germline, CDR1 is LGHNA and CDR2 YNFKEQ. CDR3 nucleotides: TGTGCCAGCAGCCAAGAGGGGCAGGCCCTCAATCAGCCCCAGCATTTT. This sequence encodes CASSQEGQALNQPQHF.

A few counts support this clone. This sequence joins TRBV28 and TRBJ1-2; unclear D gene. CDR1 and CDR2 (germline): MDHEN, SYDVKM. The CDR3 extends over 18 amino acids. The ends were cut back, 2 bases at V and 2 bases at J, with 21 bases in the middle. CDR3 region: CASSLRVRVPRPNYGYTF. The CDR3 nucleotides are TGTGCCAGCAGTTTACGGGTCAGAGTGCCCCGACCGAACTATGGCTACACCTTC.

This clone was detected only a few times. The chain employs TRBV11-2 and TRBJ2-2; TRBD2 matches at 8 bases. Germline CDR1 and CDR2: SGHAT and FQNNGV. This CDR3 is 14 amino acids long. V dropped 8 bases and J dropped 7; count of bases not matched to a gene: 9. CDR3 in DNA: TGTGCCAGCGGGCTGGGGACTAGTGGCGGGGAGCTGTTTTTT. This gives the protein CASGLGTSGGELFF.

The V gene is TRBV28, the J gene TRBJ1-2; 9 bases are a match to TRBD1. V shed 5 bases, J shed 6 bases, and the junction held 10 bases outside the gene matches. Germline V gene data show CDR1 as MDHEN and CDR2 as SYDVKM. This CDR3 has 15 amino acids. In DNA form, the CDR3 reads TGTGCCAGCAGTCCGCCGGACAGGGGTAGCAATGGCTACACCTTC. Translated: CASSPPDRGSNGYTF.

V gene TRBV7-9 combines with J gene TRBJ1-6, with D unresolved. The CDR3 sequence is 15 residues long. V lost 1 base to trimming and J lost 7 bases, with 11 bases between them. The germline CDR1 and CDR2 sequences are SEHNR and FQNEAQ (reference sequence). The CDR3 region has the DNA TGTGCCAGCAGCTTAGGGCCAGCGGGCAATTCACCCCTCCACTTT. Translation: CASSLGPAGNSPLHF.

As for this clone: Mismatch with germline at one junction end may stem from a read error. The chain employs TRBV19 and TRBJ1-1; 8 bases fit TRBD1. CDR1 is LNHDA and CDR2 is SQIVND in the germline V gene (reference sequence). This CDR3 has 13 residues. CDR3: CAGSRQGPTEAFF. The DNA for the CDR3 is TGTGCCGGTAGTAGACAGGGGCCCACTGAAGCTTTCTTT.

V usage is TRBV7-3 and J usage is TRBJ2-2; weak D call: TRBD2 (5 bases). The CDR3 is 17 amino acids. V was clipped by 5 bases and J by 1 base, with 17 bases between them. Germline assignment: CDR1 SGHTA and CDR2 FQGTGA. CDR3 DNA sequence: TGTGCCAGCAGCCTACATGGAGGCGACGGGAACACCGGGGAGCTGTTTTTT. It yields the protein CASSLHGGDGNTGELFF.

The V gene is TRBV11-1, the J gene TRBJ1-1; no reliable D call. Germline V gene data show CDR1 as SGHAT and CDR2 as FQDESV (reference sequence). V was trimmed by 3 bases and J by 6 bases, leaving 14 bases between them. The length of the CDR3 is 14 residues. In DNA, the CDR3 is TGTGCCAGCAGCTTTGACCATTTAGGGTCTGAAGCTTTCTTT. Protein product: CASSFDHLGSEAFF.

This sequence joins TRBV4-3 and TRBJ1-2, with 7 nucleotides matching TRBD1. With 4 bases clipped from V and 7 bases from J, the junction kept 9 bases outside the gene matches. The CDR3 is made up of 14 amino acids. The germline V gene encodes CDR1 LGHNA and CDR2 YSLEER. The CDR3 here is CASSLSGTVLGYTF. For the CDR3, the DNA is TGCGCCAGCAGCCTCTCCGGGACAGTCCTTGGCTACACCTTC.

This rearrangement joins TRBV15 to TRBJ1-5; D possibly corresponds to TRBD1 (6 bases). CDR1 and CDR2 (germline): LNHNV, YYDKDF (reference sequence). V was trimmed by 0 bases and J by 6 bases, leaving 12 bases between them. The CDR3 runs to 15 residues. The CDR3 reads CATSRDAGAAQPQHF. For the CDR3, the DNA is TGTGCCACCAGCAGAGATGCGGGGGCCGCTCAGCCCCAGCATTTT.

Notes on this clone: The same CDR3 can be traced to other DNA sequences in this sample. The chain is built from TRBV19 and TRBJ1-5; D may be TRBD1 (6 bases). The V end was cut by 4 bases, the J end by 11 bases, with 18 bases between. The CDR3 sequence is 14 residues long. Germline CDR1 is LNHDA and CDR2 is SQIVND (reference sequence). The DNA of the CDR3 is TGTGCCAGTAGTACTCGACAGGACCTTTCAGCCCAGCATTTT. Its protein product is CASSTRQDLSAQHF.

On this clone itself: The same CDR3 can be traced to other DNA sequences in this sample. The chain recombines TRBV5-1 with TRBJ1-2; TRBD1 matches at 10 bases. CDR1 and CDR2 from the germline V gene are SGHRS and YFSETQ. The ends lost 3 bases at V and 6 bases at J; junction bases unmatched: 14. The CDR3 has 17 amino acids. This CDR3 reads CASSSPPGQGSGDGYTF. The CDR3 DNA is TGCGCCAGCAGCTCGCCCCCGGGACAGGGGTCCGGGGATGGCTACACCTTC. The whole variable domain, filled in from reference TRBV5-1 and TRBJ1-2, reads KAGVTQTPRYLIKTRGQQVTLSCSPISGHRSVSWYQQTPGQGLQFLFEYFSETQRNKGNFPGRFSGRQFSNSRSEMNVSTLELGDSALYLCASSSPPGQGSGDGYTFGSGTRLTVV.

The CDR3 spells CASGFKGLNTEAFF. Here the CDR3 DNA reads TGTGCTAGTGGTTTTAAGGGTCTGAACACTGAAGCTTTCTTT. This chain uses TRBV12-5 with TRBJ1-1; D unclear. Germline values: CDR1 LGHNT, CDR2 FRNRAP. This CDR3 spans 14 amino acids. V was shortened by 3 bases and J by 0 bases, with 8 bases between the two germline ends. The whole variable domain, remainder taken from reference TRBV12-5 and TRBJ1-1, is DARVTQTPRHKVTEMGQEVTMRCQPILGHNTVFWYRQTMMQGLELLAYFRNRAPLDDSGMPKDRFSAEMPDATLATLKIQPSEPRDSAVYFCASGFKGLNTEAFFGQGTRLTVV.